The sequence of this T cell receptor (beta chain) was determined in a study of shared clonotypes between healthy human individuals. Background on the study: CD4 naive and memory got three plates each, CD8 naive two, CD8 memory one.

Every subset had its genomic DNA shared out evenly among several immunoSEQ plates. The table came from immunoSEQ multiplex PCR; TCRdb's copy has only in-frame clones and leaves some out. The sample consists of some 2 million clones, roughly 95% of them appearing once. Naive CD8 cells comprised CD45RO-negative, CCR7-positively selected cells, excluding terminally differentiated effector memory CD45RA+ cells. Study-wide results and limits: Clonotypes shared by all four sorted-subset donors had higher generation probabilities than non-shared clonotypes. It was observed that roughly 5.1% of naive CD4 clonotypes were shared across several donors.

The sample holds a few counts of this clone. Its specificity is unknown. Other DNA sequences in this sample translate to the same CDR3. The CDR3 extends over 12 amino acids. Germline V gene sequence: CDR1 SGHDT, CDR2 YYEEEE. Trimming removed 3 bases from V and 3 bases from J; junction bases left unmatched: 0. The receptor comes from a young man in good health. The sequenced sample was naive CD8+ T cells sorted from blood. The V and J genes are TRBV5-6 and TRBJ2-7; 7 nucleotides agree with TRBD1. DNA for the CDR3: TGTGCCAGCAGCTGGGACAGCTACGAGCAGTACTTC. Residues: CASSWDSYEQYF.